Below, one T cell receptor beta chain is given with its context. This clonotype occurred a few times. No antigen is known for it. No base-level quality is on record; no much larger clone is a single base apart. Ends trimmed: V by 5 bases, J by 3 bases; bases unmatched to a gene: 5. CDR3 length: 16 amino acids, cysteine to phenylalanine. The read is trimmed to its CDR3 DNA, 48 bases read in frame from base 1. The donors were about 40 Caucasian individuals from Russia, aged roughly 6 to 100 years, who were systemically healthy. Approximately 10 milliliters of peripheral blood were collected from each donor into EDTA-treated Vacutainer tubes. PBMCs were isolated by Ficoll-Paque density-gradient centrifugation, with at least 7 million obtained per sample. Trizol reagent was used to extract total RNA from the PBMCs, yielding at least 5 micrograms per sample. Naive CD45RAhigh/CD27high T cell percentages were measured by flow cytometry on a PBMC aliquot from every donor.

The source of the sample is a study of blood T cells in healthy people across ages (dated by TCRdb to about 2015). Turning to the overall study: In model experiments, roughly one uniquely barcoded TCR beta cDNA molecule per two T cells was captured by template switching. The study measured age-related changes in TCR beta repertoire diversity using deep sequencing normalized with unique cDNA molecular identifiers. Donors of different ages were randomly distributed across sequencing lanes to avoid experimental bias. The donors were split into four age groups: young (average approximately 16 years), middle-aged (about 40), aged (around 67) and long-lived (approximately 80). For two donors (one aged 18 to 30 and one aged 80 or older), the study analyzed two additional independent replicas of 1 million unique cDNA reads from the same blood draw.

Study-level results and caveats: Estimates of total diversity based on one million sequenced T cells were considered lower bounds and underestimates. Observed TCR beta diversity correlated strongly with the percentage of naive T cells measured by flow cytometry. Because profiling used bulk unsorted PBMCs, naive and antigen-experienced compartments could not be compared conclusively. Donor CMV infection status was unknown, potentially confounding age-related changes in expanded clonotypes. Observed TCR beta diversity per million T cells fell roughly linearly with age, and a significant reduction was already apparent by age around 40. Compared with the aged group, more naive CD4+ T cells, fewer expanded clones and increased TCR diversity were shown by the long-lived group, suggesting age selection.

Libraries were constructed by 5' RACE. TCRdb names Illumina HiSeq 2500 as the instrument used. A second PCR of about 7 to 12 cycles was performed with a sample-barcoded 5' primer and a J-beta primer mix. A template-switch 5' adaptor carrying 12 random nucleotides introduced a unique molecular identifier onto each TCR beta cDNA molecule. At least 3 million CDR3-containing paired-end reads were obtained from each sample. The Mint cDNA synthesis kit, primed by a TRBC-specific oligonucleotide, was used to synthesize first-strand cDNA from all RNA. After uracil-DNA glycosylase treatment, a first 18-cycle PCR used universal primers M1SS and BC2_uni_R on all cDNA. The original pipeline was this. For normalization, 1 million high-quality reads, each with a distinct molecular identifier, were randomly selected from each sample. Reads with shared molecular identifiers were discarded instead of being binned into consensus sequences. MiTCR, set to a Q25 quality threshold and the strictest error-elimination algorithm, was used for CDR3 identification, clonotype clustering and error correction. A nonparametric unseen species model with Euler transformation was used to estimate lower-bound total TCR beta diversity. TCRdb reanalyzed the raw reads on its own, using fastp at Q25 for trimming and MiXCR for clone calling, and kept in-frame beta chains. Under each unique CDR3 protein, matching rows form one entry showing the most common genes and DNA. The V and J calls, along with clone size, are taken from TCRdb and not from the paper's own processing. This sample gives approximately 670,000 distinct CDR3 sequences in total; roughly two fifths of them show up just once. Of the sample, 25% to 35% is held by the ten largest clones.

Material: blood. This TCR was recovered from a man older than 75 in good health. The sequence joins TRBV12-3 or TRBV12-4 to TRBJ2-6; the central 9 bases match TRBD2. The nucleotide sequence is given as TGTGCCAGCAGTGGGTATAGCGGGGGTGGGGCCAACGTCCTGACTTTC. Translated, it gives CASSGYSGGGANVLTF.